The clone carrying this T cell receptor beta chain occurred once. Its antigen is as yet unknown. This entry is derived from a study of cytomegalovirus exposure and HLA in healthy donors. J was trimmed by 6 bases and V by 6 bases; bases with no gene match: 11. The CDR3 length is 15 residues. Germline V gives CDR1 MNHNS, CDR2 SASEGT. Findings of the study overall: In an earlier analysis, most TCR beta V segments were productive about 87% or about 30% of the time.

The PCR had 60 Vbeta and 13 Jbeta primers. Only in-frame clones appear in the TCRdb table, and some are missing; sequencing was by immunoSEQ multiplex PCR. The repertoire holds around 200,000 clones, with 82% as singletons. This receptor was taken from a woman aged 18-29 years in good health and CMV-seronegative. Source material: PBMCs. This sequence joins TRBV6-1 and TRBJ2-5; 9 positions agree with TRBD1. CDR3 bases: TGTGCCAGCAGGGCACCTACAGGGGGCATGAAGACCCAGTACTTC. Residues: CASRAPTGGMKTQYF.